Listed here are 9 T cell receptor beta chains from one sample, sequenced in a study of T cells in Graves' hyperthyroidism and ophthalmopathy. Authors of the study amplified TCR beta CDR3 regions from RNA transcripts. HTBI primers were the set used in a first-round RT-PCR of the TCR CDR3. TCRdb re-analysed the multiplex PCR reads in MiXCR, keeping a single row per CDR3 protein. Among around 300,000 distinct CDR3 sequences listed, about 16% were seen once. Specimen: blood. The source of these receptors is a woman in her forties or fifties with Graves' hyperthyroidism that later progressed to Graves' ophthalmopathy.

This clonotype has only a few counts. The V gene is TRBV3-1, the J gene TRBJ1-1, with D tentatively TRBD1 (5 bases). Germline V lookup: CDR1 LGHDT, CDR2 YNNKEL (reference sequence). This CDR3 has 14 residues. Trimming took 1 base from V and 6 from J, leaving 12 bases between them. The chain's CDR3 is CASSQVGGGPEAFF. The DNA of the CDR3 is TGTGCCAGCAGCCAAGTGGGGGGAGGGCCTGAAGCTTTCTTT. The full variable domain, completed using reference TRBV3-1 and TRBJ1-1, is DTAVSQTPKYLVTQMGNDKSIKCEQNLGHDTMYWYKQDSKKFLKIMFSYNNKELIINETVPNRFSPKSPDKAHLNLHINSLELGDSAVYFCASSQVGGGPEAFFGQGTRLTVV.

This clonotype was observed many times. The chain has TRBV7-9 and TRBJ2-5; 9 positions match TRBD1. Germline CDR1 reads SEHNR; CDR2 reads FQNEAQ (reference sequence). Unmatched junction bases numbered 7, after V lost 6 bases and J lost 5 bases. CDR3 length equals 14 residues. The CDR3 DNA sequence: TGTGCCAGCAGACAGGGGGCGGGCGAGGAGACCCAGTACTTC. Translating it yields CASRQGAGEETQYF. Full variable domain (remainder filled in from reference TRBV7-9 and TRBJ2-5): DTGVSQNPRHKITKRGQNVTFRCDPISEHNRLYWYRQTLGQGPEFLTYFQNEAQLEKSRLLSDRFSAERPKGSFSTLEIQRTEQGDSAMYLCASRQGAGEETQYFGPGTRLLVL.

The chain is built from TRBV19 and TRBJ2-1; 10 nucleotides agree with TRBD2. The germline gives CDR1 LNHDA, CDR2 SQIVND (reference sequence). The CDR3 is 16 residues long. V was pared by 3 bases and J by 7 bases, with 9 bases of the junction left unmatched. CDR3 bases: TGTGCCAGTAGTATTTTTAGAGCGGGAGGGCCAAATGAGCAGTTCTTC. This sequence encodes CASSIFRAGGPNEQFF.

Ten or more counts support this clonotype. The chain employs TRBV28 and TRBJ1-2; TRBD1 is a possible D gene (6 bases). The CDR3 length is 14 residues. V was trimmed by 5 bases and J by 2 bases, leaving 12 bases between them. Germline V gene lookup returns CDR1 MDHEN and CDR2 SYDVKM. The CDR3 reads CASSQGRGNYGYTF. The CDR3 DNA reads as TGTGCCAGCAGTCAAGGCAGGGGAAACTATGGCTACACCTTC.

This clonotype has a count of ten or more. One end of the junction fails to match germline, which may point to a read error. The gene calls are TRBV7-9 and TRBJ2-7; D call uncertain. The CDR3 runs 12 residues. The germline gives CDR1 SEHNR, CDR2 FQNEAQ (reference sequence). CDR3 loop: CASTVNLGLQDF. The CDR3 DNA reads TGTGCCAGCACCGTCAACTTGGGTCTGCAGGACTTC.

The chain employs TRBV5-1 and TRBJ2-2; the D is unclear. The CDR3 totals 15 residues. Germline V gene data show CDR1 as SGHRS and CDR2 as YFSETQ. Trimming pared 4 bases from V and 7 bases from J, leaving 17 bases between. The CDR3 spells CASSLRQPGVGELFF. CDR3 coding DNA: TGCGCCAGCAGCCTCCGGCAGCCGGGTGTCGGGGAGCTGTTTTTT. Drawing the rest from reference TRBV5-1 and TRBJ2-2, the complete variable domain is KAGVTQTPRYLIKTRGQQVTLSCSPISGHRSVSWYQQTPGQGLQFLFEYFSETQRNKGNFPGRFSGRQFSNSRSEMNVSTLELGDSALYLCASSLRQPGVGELFFGEGSRLTVL.

As concerns this clonotype: Given the absence of the conserved phenylalanine or tryptophan at the CDR3 end, a read error is likely. The genes are TRBV20-1 and TRBJ2-3, with TRBD2 identical over 11 bases. Germline V CDR1 and CDR2: DFQATT, SNEGSKA (reference sequence). This CDR3 comprises 15 residues. After removal of 3 bases from V and 4 bases from J, the junction contained 6 bases not matched to a gene. This chain's CDR3 is CSARAPGLAADTQYL. In DNA form, the CDR3 reads TGCAGTGCTAGGGCCCCGGGACTAGCGGCAGATACGCAGTATCTT.

J is TRBJ1-1 and V is TRBV2, with D possibly matching TRBD1 (6 bases). Germline V gene lookup returns CDR1 SNHLY and CDR2 FYNNEI. The CDR3 consists of 14 residues. V was trimmed by 2 bases and J by 1 base, leaving 8 bases between them. The CDR3 DNA reads TGTGCCAGCAGTGAATCAGGGGAGAACACTGAAGCTTTCTTT. Its translation is CASSESGENTEAFF.

This rearrangement joins TRBV7-8 to TRBJ2-5, with 9 bases matching TRBD1. V lost 6 bases and J lost 2; bases outside the gene matches: 10. The germline V gene has CDR1 SGHVS and CDR2 FQNEAQ. The CDR3 has 16 residues. CDR3 amino acids: CASSAAGTGIQETQYF. The CDR3 bases are TGTGCCAGCAGTGCGGCCGGGACAGGGATACAAGAGACCCAGTACTTC. Using reference TRBV7-8 and TRBJ2-5 for the parts outside the CDR3, the full variable domain is GAGVSQSPRYKVAKRGQDVALRCDPISGHVSLFWYQQALGQGPEFLTYFQNEAQLDKSGLPSDRFFAERPEGSVSTLKIQRTQQEDSAVYLCASSAAGTGIQETQYFGPGTRLLVL.